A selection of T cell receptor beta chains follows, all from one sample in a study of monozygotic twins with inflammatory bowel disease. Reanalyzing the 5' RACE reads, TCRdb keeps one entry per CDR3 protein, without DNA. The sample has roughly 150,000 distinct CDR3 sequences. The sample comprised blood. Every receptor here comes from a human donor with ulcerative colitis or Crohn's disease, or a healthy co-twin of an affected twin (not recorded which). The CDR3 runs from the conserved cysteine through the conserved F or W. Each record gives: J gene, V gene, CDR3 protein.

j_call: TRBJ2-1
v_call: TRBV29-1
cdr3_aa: CSVVGLAINEQFF

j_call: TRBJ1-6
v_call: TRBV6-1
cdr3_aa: CASTEQDYNSPLHF

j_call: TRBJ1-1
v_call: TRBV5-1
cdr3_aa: CASSLDGRAGTEAFF

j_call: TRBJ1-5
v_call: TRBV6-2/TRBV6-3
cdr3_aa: CASSYSPEPQHF

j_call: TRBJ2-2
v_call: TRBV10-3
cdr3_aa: CAIMGQGDGGELFF

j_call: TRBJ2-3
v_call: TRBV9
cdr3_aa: CASSVDAGVQTQYF

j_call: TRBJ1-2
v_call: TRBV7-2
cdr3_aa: CASSLALTVLF

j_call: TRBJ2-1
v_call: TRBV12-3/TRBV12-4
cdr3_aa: CASSTRGSGRGLDEQFF

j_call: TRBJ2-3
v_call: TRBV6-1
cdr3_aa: CASSEAGRANTQYF

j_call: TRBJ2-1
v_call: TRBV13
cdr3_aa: CASSFYLNEQFF